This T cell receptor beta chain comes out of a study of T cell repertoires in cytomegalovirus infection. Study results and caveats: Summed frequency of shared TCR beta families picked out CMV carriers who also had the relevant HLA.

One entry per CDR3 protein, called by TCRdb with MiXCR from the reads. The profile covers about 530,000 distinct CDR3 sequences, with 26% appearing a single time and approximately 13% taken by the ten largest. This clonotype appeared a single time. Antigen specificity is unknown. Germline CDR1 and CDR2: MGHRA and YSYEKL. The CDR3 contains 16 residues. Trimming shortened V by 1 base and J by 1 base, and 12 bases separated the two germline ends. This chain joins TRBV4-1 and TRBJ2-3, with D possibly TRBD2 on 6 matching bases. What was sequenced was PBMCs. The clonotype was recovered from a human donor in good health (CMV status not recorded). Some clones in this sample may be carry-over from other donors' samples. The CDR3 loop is CASSQGRASGTDTQYF. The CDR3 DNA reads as TGCGCCAGCAGCCAAGGACGGGCTAGCGGCACAGATACGCAGTATTTT.